This T cell receptor (beta chain) derives from a study of CD4+ T cells in melanoma. TCRdb keeps only in-frame clones here, not all; method: immunoSEQ multiplex PCR. The sample records some 12,000 clones, 65% to 75% being singletons. V was trimmed by 5 bases and J by 7 bases, leaving 10 bases between them. Germline values: CDR1 MRHNA, CDR2 SNTAGT. The CDR3 extends over 12 amino acids. The chain joins TRBV6-4 to TRBJ2-3, with D perhaps matching TRBD1 (6 bases). The receptor comes from a human donor with melanoma. Sequencing used cells from a culture (not recorded whether cultured in vitro). The CDR3: CASSSQGHTQYF. In nucleotides, the CDR3 is TGTGCCAGCAGTTCCCAGGGGCATACGCAGTATTTT.